This T cell receptor beta chain was sequenced for a study of blood T cell repertoires in COVID-19 (dated by TCRdb to about 2020). Concerning the study at large: The collaborator samples originated in the United States, Italy and Spain and spanned the acute and convalescent phases of COVID-19. The prospective study material was composed of cDNA or gDNA derived from T cells, B-cell-depleted T cells, or PBMCs. A de-identified subject ID, COVID-19 status, age in years and sex were almost always included in the sample metadata. Deeply sampled blood TCRbeta repertoires from subjects exposed to, actively infected with, or recovered from COVID-19 were included in the dataset. Samples came from the ongoing ImmuneRACE study (first 160 participants) plus 1,254 subjects from 6 global collaborators. The repertoires were released in a freely available public database intended as a resource for research on the immune response to SARS-CoV-2. Where available, HLA class I and class II types were obtained from metadata supplied by the sample provider rather than from assay-based typing. Results the study describes overall, beyond this receptor: The amount of clinical and demographic metadata varied by source and participant and was provided uncurated.

The immunoSEQ Assay, a bias-controlled multiplex PCR, was used to amplify TCRbeta CDR3 regions from genomic DNA. Processing in the source paper ran as follows. Nucleated cell counts per sample were estimated from amplification of reference gene primers within the assay. Sequence reads were collapsed and filtered to measure the absolute abundance of every unique TCRbeta CDR3 rearrangement. For each sample, productive Simpson clonality was calculated by taking the square root of Simpson's diversity index across productive rearrangements. TCRdb carries this immuneACCESS record with in-frame sequences only. Its versions omit some clonotypes, under half of them owing to an unresolved V gene in the studies checked, with the rest unexplained. Clone size and the V and J calls come from that table; the DNA yielded D and trimming. Across this sample there are over 50,000 clones, with around 87% seen only once. Of the sample, 5.5% to 8.5% falls within the top ten clones.

The collaborating institutions used their own protocols to collect whole blood in K2EDTA tubes. Collaborator samples were shipped for TCRbeta analysis as frozen whole blood, isolated PBMCs, or DNA extracted from either sample type. The germline V gene provides CDR1 MGHRA and CDR2 YSYEKL. From the cysteine through the phenylalanine, the CDR3 covers 14 amino acids. Only the CDR3 DNA stays, 42 bases, in frame from base 1. Between the V and J ends, shortened by 0 bases and 1 base respectively, the junction contains 6 bases. Regarding this clone: Its antigen specificity is not known. There are no base qualities to consult, and no much larger clone falls within one base.

Recombination joined TRBV4-1 with TRBJ1-1; a confident D gene designation cannot be given. The sample taken for sequencing was peripheral blood. The sequence was obtained from a man aged 60 to 75 with acute or convalescent COVID-19. The CDR3 protein: CASSQDRGNTEAFF. The DNA is as follows: TGCGCCAGCAGCCAAGATCGGGGGAACACTGAAGCTTTCTTT.